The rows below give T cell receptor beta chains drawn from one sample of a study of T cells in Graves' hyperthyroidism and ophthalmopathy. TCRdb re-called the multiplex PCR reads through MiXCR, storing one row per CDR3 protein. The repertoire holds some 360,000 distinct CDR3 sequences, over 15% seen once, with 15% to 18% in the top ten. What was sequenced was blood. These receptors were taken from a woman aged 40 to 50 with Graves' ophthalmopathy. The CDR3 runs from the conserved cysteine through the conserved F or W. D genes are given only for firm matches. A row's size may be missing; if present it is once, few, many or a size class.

CDR3 DNA: TGCGCCAGCAGCCACGCCTTGACCGGGACAGCTACCTACGAGCAGTACTTC; CDR3 protein: CASSHALTGTATYEQYF; V gene: TRBV5-1; clone size: many; D gene: TRBD1; J gene: TRBJ2-7
CDR3 DNA: TGTGCCAGCAGCCTGGGACCTAGGGAGCAGTACTTC; CDR3 protein: CASSLGPREQYF; V gene: TRBV5-5; clone size: many; D gene: .; J gene: TRBJ2-7
CDR3 DNA: TGTGCCAGCAGCCAAGAAGGCAGGGGCTATGGCTACACCTTC; CDR3 protein: CASSQEGRGYGYTF; V gene: TRBV4-2; clone size: few; D gene: .; J gene: TRBJ1-2
CDR3 DNA: TGTGCCAGCAGCCTCGGGACTAGCGGGATTATCTACGAGCAGTACTTC; CDR3 protein: CASSLGTSGIIYEQYF; V gene: TRBV11-1; clone size: few; D gene: TRBD2; J gene: TRBJ2-7
CDR3 DNA: TGTGCCACGGAGACAGGGAACACTGAAGCTTTCTTT; CDR3 protein: CATETGNTEAFF; V gene: TRBV7-2; clone size: many; D gene: .; J gene: TRBJ1-1
CDR3 DNA: TGTGCCACCAGCAGATGGGGTAATGAAAAACTGTTTTTT; CDR3 protein: CATSRWGNEKLFF; V gene: TRBV15; clone size: few; D gene: .; J gene: TRBJ1-4
CDR3 DNA: TGTGCCAGCAGTTCAGGGCAGATGGGGAACATTCAGTACTTC; CDR3 protein: CASSSGQMGNIQYF; V gene: TRBV2; clone size: many; D gene: .; J gene: TRBJ2-4
CDR3 DNA: TGTGCCAGCAGCGTAGGCATAGAAAATCAGCCCCAGCATTTT; CDR3 protein: CASSVGIENQPQHF; V gene: TRBV9; clone size: many; D gene: .; J gene: TRBJ1-5
CDR3 DNA: TGCAGTGCTAGAGCTCGAGACAGGGTTTACGAGCAGTACTTC; CDR3 protein: CSARARDRVYEQYF; V gene: TRBV20-1; clone size: .; D gene: TRBD1; J gene: TRBJ2-7
CDR3 DNA: TGTGCCAGCAGTGAAGCCCTAGCCCGATACAGCTCTGGAAACACCATATATTTT; CDR3 protein: CASSEALARYSSGNTIYF; V gene: TRBV6-1; clone size: many; D gene: .; J gene: TRBJ1-3
CDR3 DNA: TGTGCCAGCCCTGACAAACGGGGGCTAATCCACGAGCAGTACTTC; CDR3 protein: CASPDKRGLIHEQYF; V gene: TRBV6-2/TRBV6-3; clone size: once; D gene: .; J gene: TRBJ2-7
CDR3 DNA: TGTGCCAGCAGATCGACAGGGGATAATTCACCCCTCCACTTT; CDR3 protein: CASRSTGDNSPLHF; V gene: TRBV7-9; clone size: few; D gene: TRBD1; J gene: TRBJ1-6
CDR3 DNA: TGTGCCAGCAGTTACTCGGCAGGGGGTGGCCAGCCCCAGCATTTT; CDR3 protein: CASSYSAGGGQPQHF; V gene: TRBV6-5; clone size: many; D gene: TRBD1; J gene: TRBJ1-5
CDR3 DNA: TGTGCCAGCAGTTTGTACCGGGAGTGGGGCTACACCTTC; CDR3 protein: CASSLYREWGYTF; V gene: TRBV12-3/TRBV12-4; clone size: many; D gene: .; J gene: TRBJ1-2
CDR3 DNA: TGTGCCAGCAGCCCAGGGACAGGGCGAAACTATGGCTACACCTTC; CDR3 protein: CASSPGTGRNYGYTF; V gene: TRBV12-3/TRBV12-4; clone size: many; D gene: TRBD1; J gene: TRBJ1-2
CDR3 DNA: TGTGCCAGCATTATGAGACAGGGAGGTGCGCCCCAGCATTTT; CDR3 protein: CASIMRQGGAPQHF; V gene: TRBV5-8; clone size: many; D gene: TRBD1; J gene: TRBJ1-5
CDR3 DNA: TGTGCCAGCAGTTTAGGCCCGGGAGTGAACACTGAAGCTTTCTTT; CDR3 protein: CASSLGPGVNTEAFF; V gene: TRBV27; clone size: many; D gene: .; J gene: TRBJ1-1
CDR3 DNA: TGTGCCAGCAGTTACCCGAAAGGGAGCTCCTACGAGCAGTACTTC; CDR3 protein: CASSYPKGSSYEQYF; V gene: TRBV6-5; clone size: many; D gene: .; J gene: TRBJ2-7
CDR3 DNA: TGTGCCAGCAGCCAACTTGGGAAGAACACTGAAGCTTTCTTT; CDR3 protein: CASSQLGKNTEAFF; V gene: TRBV3-1; clone size: many; D gene: .; J gene: TRBJ1-1
CDR3 DNA: TGTGCCAGCAGTTTACATGGGGGGCGAACGTTTTATGGCTACACCTTC; CDR3 protein: CASSLHGGRTFYGYTF; V gene: TRBV28; clone size: many; D gene: .; J gene: TRBJ1-2
CDR3 DNA: TGTGCCAGCAGTTTATTCACCCAAGAGGCCCAGTACTTC; CDR3 protein: CASSLFTQEAQYF; V gene: TRBV28; clone size: many; D gene: .; J gene: TRBJ2-5
CDR3 DNA: TGTGCCAGCAGTCCTGGGGGAGGGCAGCCCCAGCATTTT; CDR3 protein: CASSPGGGQPQHF; V gene: TRBV12-3/TRBV12-4; clone size: many; D gene: .; J gene: TRBJ1-5
CDR3 DNA: TGTGCCAGTAGTAAGGAGGGGGCAAGCACCGGGGAGCTGTTTTTT; CDR3 protein: CASSKEGASTGELFF; V gene: TRBV19; clone size: many; D gene: .; J gene: TRBJ2-2
CDR3 DNA: TGTGCCAGCAGGCAGAACAGGGGTGAGTTCGCTGAAGCTTTCTTT; CDR3 protein: CASRQNRGEFAEAFF; V gene: TRBV12-3/TRBV12-4; clone size: .; D gene: TRBD1; J gene: TRBJ1-1
CDR3 DNA: TGTGCCACCAGCAGGATCTCTGGAAACACCATATATTTT; CDR3 protein: CATSRISGNTIYF; V gene: TRBV15; clone size: many; D gene: .; J gene: TRBJ1-3
CDR3 DNA: TGTGCCAGCAGCTTAGCGGGAGGGTCCAAAAACATTCAGTACTTC; CDR3 protein: CASSLAGGSKNIQYF; V gene: TRBV7-2; clone size: many; D gene: TRBD2; J gene: TRBJ2-4
CDR3 DNA: TGCAGTGCTAGTTCGCGGGAGAGGACCTACGAGCAGTACTTC; CDR3 protein: CSASSRERTYEQYF; V gene: TRBV20-1; clone size: .; D gene: TRBD2; J gene: TRBJ2-7
CDR3 DNA: TGCGCCAGCAGCCAAGATCAGACGGTTGGAGTCGCGGCGAACACTGAAGCTTTCTTT; CDR3 protein: CASSQDQTVGVAANTEAFF; V gene: TRBV4-1; clone size: .; D gene: .; J gene: TRBJ1-1
CDR3 DNA: TGTGCCAGCAGCCTAACTAACGGCGACTACGAGCAGTACTTC; CDR3 protein: CASSLTNGDYEQYF; V gene: TRBV11-2; clone size: many; D gene: .; J gene: TRBJ2-7
CDR3 DNA: TGTGCCAGCAGTGGACTCCTCACGGATTACGAGCAGTACTTC; CDR3 protein: CASSGLLTDYEQYF; V gene: TRBV6-1; clone size: many; D gene: .; J gene: TRBJ2-7
CDR3 DNA: TGCGCCAGCAGCTTTTTCCAGGAGCAAGAGACCCAGTACTTC; CDR3 protein: CASSFFQEQETQYF; V gene: TRBV5-1; clone size: many; D gene: .; J gene: TRBJ2-5
CDR3 DNA: TGTGCCAGCTCACCAAACCGGGCGTGGGAGACCCAGTACTTC; CDR3 protein: CASSPNRAWETQYF; V gene: TRBV18; clone size: many; D gene: .; J gene: TRBJ2-5
CDR3 DNA: TGCAGCGTTGGACAGGCGGGGGAGCAGTACTTC; CDR3 protein: CSVGQAGEQYF; V gene: TRBV29-1; clone size: many; D gene: .; J gene: TRBJ2-7
CDR3 DNA: TGTGCCAGCAGTCCGACCGGACAGCCATATGGCTACACCTTC; CDR3 protein: CASSPTGQPYGYTF; V gene: TRBV12-3/TRBV12-4; clone size: many; D gene: .; J gene: TRBJ1-2
CDR3 DNA: TGTGCCAGCAGCCCCGACAGGGATATCGGCTATGGCTACACCTTC; CDR3 protein: CASSPDRDIGYGYTF; V gene: TRBV12-3/TRBV12-4; clone size: many; D gene: TRBD1; J gene: TRBJ1-2
CDR3 DNA: TGTGCTAGCAGCTTAGCCCCAAGCCAAGAGGCCCAGTACTTC; CDR3 protein: CASSLAPSQEAQYF; V gene: TRBV7-7; clone size: many; D gene: .; J gene: TRBJ2-5
CDR3 DNA: TGTGCCAGCAGCAGCGTCGGGGTGACAGCTAACTATGGCTACACCTTC; CDR3 protein: CASSSVGVTANYGYTF; V gene: TRBV28; clone size: .; D gene: .; J gene: TRBJ1-2